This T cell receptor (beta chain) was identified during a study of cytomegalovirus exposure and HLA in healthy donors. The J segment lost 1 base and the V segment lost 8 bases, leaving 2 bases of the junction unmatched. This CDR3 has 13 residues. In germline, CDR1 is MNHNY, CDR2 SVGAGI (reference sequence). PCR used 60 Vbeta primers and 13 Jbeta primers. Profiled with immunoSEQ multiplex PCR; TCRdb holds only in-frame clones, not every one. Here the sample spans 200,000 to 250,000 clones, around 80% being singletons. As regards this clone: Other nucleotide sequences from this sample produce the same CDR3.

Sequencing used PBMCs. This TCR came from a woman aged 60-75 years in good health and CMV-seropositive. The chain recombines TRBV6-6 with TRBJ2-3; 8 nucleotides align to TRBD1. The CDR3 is CASGGQGTDTQYF. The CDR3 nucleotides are TGTGCCAGCGGGGGACAGGGCACAGATACGCAGTATTTT.